This passage covers 5 T cell receptor beta chains from one sample sequenced in a study of shared clonotypes between healthy human individuals. Positive CCR7 selection of CD45RO-negative cells yielded the naive CD8 cells, and terminally differentiated effector memory CD45RA+ cells were excluded. Sequencing was performed with immunoSEQ multiplex PCR; in TCRdb, only in-frame clones are kept and a portion is missing. Seen here are around 560,000 clones, approximately 95% observed once, and the top ten hold about 0.11%. The sample consisted of naive CD8+ T cells sorted from blood. These receptors came from a woman in her 30s in good health.

J is TRBJ2-7 and V is TRBV2; 12 nucleotides line up with TRBD2. J lost 4 bases, V lost 6 bases, and 7 bases had no gene match. In germline, CDR1 is SNHLY, CDR2 FYNNEI. The CDR3 spans 15 residues. CDR3 loop: CASRATGLAGYEQYF. The CDR3 nucleotides read TGTGCCAGCAGAGCAACGGGACTAGCGGGTTACGAGCAGTACTTC. Using reference TRBV2 and TRBJ2-7 for the parts outside the CDR3, the full variable domain is EPEVTQTPSHQVTQMGQEVILRCVPISNHLYFYWYRQILGQKVEFLVSFYNNEISEKSEIFDDQFSVERPDGSNFTLKIRSTKLEDSAMYFCASRATGLAGYEQYFGPGTRLTVT.

This chain uses TRBV4-1 with TRBJ1-6; TRBD1 matches at 8 bases. Germline V lookup: CDR1 MGHRA, CDR2 YSYEKL. The CDR3 loop spans 15 amino acids. V lost 2 bases, J lost 9 bases, and 6 bases stayed unmatched. CDR3 sequence (DNA): TGCGCCAGCAGCCAAAATGGACAGGGTGGTTCACCCCTCCACTTT. Translation: CASSQNGQGGSPLHF.

The chain carries TRBV11-2 and TRBJ2-3, with D unresolved. Germline V gene lookup returns CDR1 SGHAT and CDR2 FQNNGV. This CDR3 comprises 13 residues. V was shortened by 11 bases and J by 2 bases, with 14 bases between the two germline ends. In DNA, the CDR3 is TGTGCCTGCGGTTGGCAGGACACAGATACGCAGTATTTT. It yields the protein CACGWQDTDTQYF. The variable domain in full, completed from reference TRBV11-2 and TRBJ2-3, reads EAGVAQSPRYKIIEKRQSVAFWCNPISGHATLYWYQQILGQGPKLLIQFQNNGVVDDSQLPKDRFSAERLKGVDSTLKIQPAKLEDSAVYLCACGWQDTDTQYFGPGTRLTVL.

The CDR3, as DNA: TGTGCCAGCAGTCGGACTAGCGGGAGGAGCAATGAGCAGTTCTTC. Protein product: CASSRTSGRSNEQFF. V is TRBV2 and J is TRBJ2-1; 14 bases are a match to TRBD2. V gave up 5 bases and J gave up 6 bases; unmatched junction bases: 3. CDR1 is SNHLY, CDR2 FYNNEI, per germline. This CDR3 is built from 15 residues.

This clone came up a few times. This chain links TRBV19 with TRBJ2-2; no reliable D call. This CDR3 is 12 amino acids long. Germline V CDR1 and CDR2: LNHDA, SQIVND (reference sequence). V was trimmed by 5 bases and J by 4 bases, leaving 5 bases between them. CDR3 protein: CASSYGTGELFF. CDR3 sequence (DNA): TGTGCCAGTAGTTACGGCACCGGGGAGCTGTTTTTT.